This TCR beta chain was identified during a study of cytomegalovirus exposure and HLA in healthy donors. Findings and caveats of the study: Upon later analysis, TCR association rates were observed to vary by HLA locus, being highest for DRB1 and lowest for HLA-C. Later analysis reportedly placed an Asian-associated ancestry cluster below the roughly 630-donor mean in N-insertions. TCR beta V- and J-gene trimming was later associated with a missense DCLRE1C variant. In an earlier analysis, about 87% or about 30%: the productive usage of most TCR beta V segments.

CDR1 and CDR2 (germline): ENHRY, SYGVKD. The CDR3 sequence is 15 residues long. V shed 6 bases and J 5 bases; nucleotides not matched to a gene: 8. With respect to this clone: Antigen unknown.

Researchers ran the PCR with 60 Vbeta and 13 Jbeta primers. The method was immunoSEQ multiplex PCR; TCRdb's version includes in-frame clones alone and lacks a portion of them. The table shows 150,000 or so clones, with around 82% occurring only once. The chain links TRBV10-3 to TRBJ2-5; 11 bases are shared with TRBD2. Sample: PBMCs. The receptor was isolated from a male donor in good health and CMV-seronegative. In nucleotides, the CDR3 is TGTGCCATCAGGGCTTCTAGCGGGGGGTTGGAGACCCAGTACTTC. Its protein is CAIRASSGGLETQYF.